This TCR beta chain appears in the sequencing data of a study of cytomegalovirus exposure and HLA in healthy donors. With respect to this clone: Its specificity is unknown.

Findings and caveats of the study: Confirmation in vitro established that a few CMV-associated chains were specific for CMV antigens. The study designated fewer than 200 TCR beta chains cytomegalovirus-associated. Most TCR sequences were seen very rarely across donors, but some public TCRs occurred in many.

Germline-derived CDR1 and CDR2 are MDHEN and SYDVKM. The V end lost 1 base, the J end lost 4 bases, and 9 bases lay between the germline ends. CDR3 length: 14 residues. From the approximately 120-subject validation cohort, which was separate from the roughly 690-subject first cohort, the donors were drawn. Generated by immunoSEQ multiplex PCR, the TCRdb table keeps only in-frame clones and is missing some. The sample contains 150,000 or so clones, approximately 84% of which appear only once. The sample comprised PBMCs. The chain recombines TRBV28 with TRBJ2-3; D possibly corresponds to TRBD2 (6 bases). The sequence derives from a man aged 30-40 years in good health and CMV-seropositive. The CDR3 loop is CASSLSDYADTQYF. DNA of the CDR3: TGTGCCAGCAGTTTATCGGACTATGCAGATACGCAGTATTTT.